The 10 T cell receptor beta chains below were found in one sample sequenced in a study of T cell repertoires in cytomegalovirus infection. Each CDR3 protein is one row after TCRdb ran MiXCR on the reads. The sample includes 450,000 to 600,000 distinct CDR3 sequences, about 11% seen only once; the top ten take roughly 10%. The specimen was PBMCs. The receptors come from a human donor in good health (CMV status not recorded). Some clones in this sample may be carry-over from other donors' samples.

The V gene is TRBV19, the J gene TRBJ2-1, with TRBD2 matching 7 bases. The length of the CDR3 is 14 residues. The junction had 10 bases not matched to a gene; V was cut back by 5 bases and J by 9 bases. Germline V lookup: CDR1 LNHDA, CDR2 SQIVND (reference sequence). CDR3 sequence (DNA): TGTGCCAGTAGTCCGCTACTGGGGGGGGGTGAGCAGTTCTTC. This codes for CASSPLLGGGEQFF.

Comment on this clonotype: This may come from a read error, since a much larger clone is one base off. The rearrangement joins TRBV6-1 to TRBJ2-5; unclear D gene. CDR3 length: 14 amino acids. Trimming removed 6 bases at V and 4 bases at J, with 15 bases between. Germline CDR1 and CDR2: MNHNS and SASEGT. The CDR3 is CASRSPVVRETQYF. CDR3 in DNA: TGTGCCAGCAGGAGCCCCGTGGTCCGAGAGACCCAGTACTTC.

This clonotype was detected ten times or more. The gene calls are TRBV5-4 and TRBJ1-4; the D gene is possibly TRBD1 (5 bases). V dropped 5 bases and J dropped 8 bases, with 19 bases sitting between them. Germline values: CDR1 SGHNT, CDR2 YYREEE (reference sequence). The CDR3 extends over 15 amino acids. In nucleotides, the CDR3 is TGTGCCAGCAGTTTTTCGGGGACGCGGATGGAAAAACTGTTTTTT. Protein: CASSFSGTRMEKLFF.

This clonotype was counted at least ten times. This chain joins TRBV20-1 and TRBJ1-5; D is unclear. V lost 3 bases and J lost 4, with 7 bases in between. Germline V lookup: CDR1 DFQATT, CDR2 SNEGSKA (reference sequence). CDR3 size: 12 residues. The CDR3 nucleotides read TGCAGTGCTAGGCAGCCGAATCAGCCCCAGCATTTT. This encodes CSARQPNQPQHF.

This clonotype has ten or more counts. The chain recombines TRBV28 with TRBJ2-1; 10 nucleotides match TRBD2. With V trimmed by 8 bases and J by 2 bases, 12 bases remained unmatched. Germline CDR1 and CDR2: MDHEN and SYDVKM. This CDR3 has 17 amino acids. This CDR3 reads CASVLRVAGGTYNEQFF. The CDR3 DNA follows: TGTGCCAGCGTCCTGAGGGTAGCGGGAGGAACCTACAATGAGCAGTTCTTC.

This clonotype was seen many times. A read error may explain this, as a much larger clone is one base away. This chain connects TRBV3-1 to TRBJ2-7; D uncertain. Germline CDR1 LGHDT, CDR2 YNNKEL (reference sequence). Between the trimmed V and J ends, which lost 1 base and 2 bases, there was a span of 3 bases. The CDR3 runs 12 residues. The CDR3 is CASSQGTYEQYF. CDR3 coding DNA: TGTGCCAGCAGCCAAGGAACCTACGAGCAGTACTTC.

This clonotype was recorded at least ten times. The V gene is TRBV12-3 or TRBV12-4, the J gene TRBJ1-1; TRBD1 matches 7 bases. The CDR3 spans 13 residues. V lost 6 bases to trimming and J lost 4 bases; unmatched junction nucleotides: 5. The CDR3 DNA follows: TGTGCCAGCAGAGCGACAGGGATCACTGAAGCTTTCTTT. It specifies CASRATGITEAFF.

Many counts were recorded for this clonotype. This rearrangement joins TRBV7-2 to TRBJ1-2; D call uncertain. This CDR3 has 14 amino acids. V was clipped by 4 bases and J by 2 bases, with 11 bases between them. CDR1 and CDR2 (germline): SGHTA, FQGNSA. CDR3 protein: CASSSDAANYGYTF. The CDR3 nucleotides read TGTGCCAGCAGCTCGGACGCGGCCAACTATGGCTACACCTTC.

The chain uses TRBV6-6 and TRBJ2-5; D not resolved. V was pared by 7 bases and J by 5 bases, with 17 bases between. The CDR3 is 14 residues long. Germline CDR1 reads MNHNY; CDR2 reads SVGAGI (reference sequence). The CDR3 region is CASIPPGPRETQYF. CDR3 in DNA: TGTGCCAGCATCCCGCCGGGTCCCCGGGAGACCCAGTACTTC.

This clonotype turned up a few times. V gene TRBV19 combines with J gene TRBJ2-7; 9 bases fit TRBD2. The CDR3 spans 18 residues. The trim removed 0 bases at V and 3 bases at J, leaving 12 bases unmatched. CDR1 is LNHDA and CDR2 is SQIVND in the germline V gene (reference sequence). This CDR3 reads CASSIDLRRSGGFYEQYF. CDR3 in DNA: TGTGCCAGTAGTATAGATCTAAGGAGGAGCGGGGGGTTCTACGAGCAGTACTTC.